Listed here are 27 T cell receptor beta chains from one sample, sequenced in a study of T cells in Graves' hyperthyroidism and ophthalmopathy. Authors of the study amplified TCR beta CDR3 regions from RNA transcripts. With the HTBI primer set, the TCR CDR3 went through a first round of RT-PCR. TCRdb independently ran MiXCR on the multiplex PCR reads; one entry per CDR3 protein. Among some 690,000 distinct CDR3 sequences listed, 17% were seen once. Sample: blood. Every receptor here comes from a man aged 45-60 years with Graves' hyperthyroidism.

This clonotype was detected many times. The CDR3 region is CASSEASYWGNQETQYF. CDR3 bases: TGTGCCAGCAGTGAAGCGTCTTACTGGGGAAACCAAGAGACCCAGTACTTC. The chain combines TRBV2 with TRBJ2-5; D is undetermined. CDR1 SNHLY and CDR2 FYNNEI come from the germline V gene. The length of the CDR3 is 17 residues. Trimming pared 0 bases from V and 0 bases from J, leaving 14 bases between.

This clonotype was observed at least ten times. This chain joins TRBV29-1 and TRBJ1-1; D is uncertain. V was pared by 0 bases and J by 0 bases, with 14 bases between. The CDR3 covers 16 residues. Germline-derived CDR1 and CDR2 are SQVTM and ANQGSEA. The CDR3 loop reads CSVEDRQATMNTEAFF. CDR3 nucleotide sequence: TGCAGCGTTGAAGATCGGCAGGCCACGATGAACACTGAAGCTTTCTTT.

The sample holds a few counts of this clonotype. The chain is built from TRBV10-2 and TRBJ2-3; D perhaps matches TRBD1 (6 bases). Trimming removed 8 bases from V and 2 bases from J, with 20 bases in between. CDR3 size: 16 residues. Germline V CDR1 and CDR2: WSHSY, SAAADI. In DNA, the CDR3 is TGCGCCAGCTCGGCCGGGACATCTACACTCACAGATACGCAGTATTTT. It translates to CASSAGTSTLTDTQYF.

To note about this clonotype: This may arise from a read error, as a much more abundant clone is one base away. This chain uses TRBV12-3 or TRBV12-4 with TRBJ2-4, with a possible D match to TRBD1 (5 bases). This CDR3 is 12 amino acids long. The CDR3 is CASSLGSDMQYF. DNA of the CDR3: TGTGCCAGCAGTTTGGGATCGGACATGCAGTACTTC.

This clonotype was counted ten times or more. This chain links TRBV19 with TRBJ2-1, with D perhaps TRBD1 (6 bases). Germline V CDR1 and CDR2: LNHDA, SQIVND (reference sequence). V was shortened by 5 bases and J by 4 bases, with 18 bases between the two germline ends. The CDR3 is made up of 16 amino acids. CDR3 loop: CASSPWTESIYNEQFF. CDR3 in DNA: TGTGCCAGTAGTCCGTGGACAGAGTCTATTTACAATGAGCAGTTCTTC. Full variable domain (remainder filled in from reference TRBV19 and TRBJ2-1): DGGITQSPKYLFRKEGQNVTLSCEQNLNHDAMYWYRQDPGQGLRLIYYSQIVNDFQKGDIAEGYSVSREKKESFPLTVTSAQKNPTAFYLCASSPWTESIYNEQFFGPGTRLTVL.

This clonotype was picked up a small number of times. This chain connects TRBV7-3 to TRBJ1-1, with a possible D match to TRBD1 (6 bases). This CDR3 spans 16 amino acids. CDR1 SGHTA and CDR2 FQGTGA come from the germline V gene. V lost 3 bases to trimming and J lost 4 bases, with 18 bases between them. DNA for the CDR3: TGTGCCAGCAGCTTTAAGGCGGGGAGGGGGTCCACTGAAGCTTTCTTT. Protein sequence: CASSFKAGRGSTEAFF.

The table lists this clonotype with many counts. J is TRBJ2-7 and V is TRBV30; a possible D gene is TRBD2 (5 bases). The CDR3 spans 13 residues. In germline, CDR1 is GTSNPN, CDR2 SVGIG (reference sequence). V was shortened by 1 base and J by 2 bases, with 9 bases between the two germline ends. The CDR3 nucleotides read TGTGCCTGGAGTGGCGGGTACCCCTACGAGCAGTACTTC. Translating gives CAWSGGYPYEQYF.

At least ten counts were recorded for this clonotype. The chain combines TRBV2 with TRBJ2-7, with TRBD1 identical over 7 bases. In germline, CDR1 is SNHLY, CDR2 FYNNEI. Trimming took 7 bases from V and 0 from J; bases not matched to a gene: 9. CDR3 length: 15 residues. This CDR3 reads CASTNGQVNSYEQYF. The CDR3 nucleotides are TGTGCCAGCACTAATGGACAGGTAAACTCCTACGAGCAGTACTTC.

This clonotype came up a few times. DNA of the CDR3: TGTGCCAGCAGCTTATCGGAGGGGAAAACTGAAGCTTTCTTT. This sequence encodes CASSLSEGKTEAFF. V gene TRBV7-3 combines with J gene TRBJ1-1, with D perhaps matching TRBD1 (5 bases). This CDR3 has 14 amino acids. Trimming cost V 2 bases and J 5 bases, with 12 bases left between them. Germline V CDR1 and CDR2: SGHTA, FQGTGA.

There are a few counts of this clonotype. This chain links TRBV28 with TRBJ2-1; D remains ambiguous. The germline V gene has CDR1 MDHEN and CDR2 SYDVKM. V lost 3 bases, J lost 10 bases, and 10 bases lay in between. The CDR3 is made up of 12 amino acids. CDR3 bases: TGTGCCAGCAGTTTTTCTTCGGTAGAGCAGTTCTTC. Its translation is CASSFSSVEQFF.

In regard to this clonotype: This may be a read error: a much more frequent sequence differs by one nucleotide. This chain connects TRBV28 to TRBJ2-7, with a tentative D call TRBD2 (5 bases). Germline CDR1 and CDR2: MDHEN and SYDVKM. The CDR3 covers 12 residues. Written as DNA, the CDR3 is TGTGCCAACAGTTTTAGCCGGGGCGAGCAGTACTTC. It codes for CANSFSRGEQYF. The whole variable domain, remainder taken from reference TRBV28 and TRBJ2-7, is DVKVTQSSRYLVKRTGEKVFLECVQDMDHENMFWYRQDPGLGLRLIYFSYDVKMKEKGDIPEGYSVSREKKERFSLILESASTNQTSMYLCANSFSRGEQYFGPGTRLTVT.

The chain joins TRBV15 to TRBJ1-4; tentatively, D is TRBD1 (5 bases). The ends were cut back, 2 bases at V and 0 bases at J, with 10 bases in the middle. The CDR3 is 16 residues long. Germline V gives CDR1 LNHNV, CDR2 YYDKDF (reference sequence). The CDR3 is CATSRLPTATNEKLFF. CDR3 coding DNA: TGTGCCACCAGCAGATTACCGACAGCAACTAATGAAAAACTGTTTTTT.

There are a few counts of this clonotype. CDR3 sequence (DNA): TGTGCCAGCAGTTTAAGTACGGTACAGGCCACCTACGAGCAGTACTTC. Amino acids: CASSLSTVQATYEQYF. This chain links TRBV27 with TRBJ2-7; TRBD1 might be the D (5 bases). Trimming shortened V by 2 bases and J by 2 bases, and 16 bases separated the two germline ends. Looked up from germline, CDR1 is MNHEY and CDR2 is SMNVEV (reference sequence). CDR3 length equals 16 residues.

Many counts were recorded for this clonotype. The CDR3 nucleotides read TGTGCCAGCAGTTTATCTTCTAGTTTCTACGAGCAGTACTTC. Translation: CASSLSSSFYEQYF. The J gene is TRBJ2-7, the V gene TRBV27; unclear D gene. The CDR3 consists of 14 residues. Deletions cut 0 bases from V and 3 bases from J, with 9 bases between. CDR1 MNHEY and CDR2 SMNVEV come from the germline V gene (reference sequence).

V gene TRBV7-6 combines with J gene TRBJ2-1; D uncertain. V was cut by 2 bases and J by 2 bases, with 10 bases left in between. This CDR3 comprises 15 residues. In germline, CDR1 is SGHVS, CDR2 FNYEAQ. Here the CDR3 reads CASSLNGNPYNEQFF. In DNA form, the CDR3 reads TGTGCCAGCAGCTTAAACGGAAACCCCTACAATGAGCAGTTCTTC. Together with reference TRBV7-6 and TRBJ2-1, the CDR3 gives the full variable domain: GAGVSQSPRYKVTKRGQDVALRCDPISGHVSLYWYRQALGQGPEFLTYFNYEAQQDKSGLPNDRFSAERPEGSISTLTIQRTEQRDSAMYRCASSLNGNPYNEQFFGPGTRLTVL.

This clonotype was observed at least ten times. The genes are TRBV20-1 and TRBJ1-2; D uncertain. This CDR3 is built from 13 residues. Germline CDR1 reads DFQATT; CDR2 reads SNEGSKA (reference sequence). V was cut by 1 base and J by 3 bases, with 9 bases left in between. The CDR3 protein is CSARAGLDYGYTF. CDR3 nucleotide sequence: TGCAGTGCTAGAGCCGGACTGGACTATGGCTACACCTTC.

This clonotype was observed a few times. This chain uses TRBV15 with TRBJ2-6; D gene uncertain. The V gene's germline CDR1 is LNHNV and CDR2 YYDKDF (reference sequence). The CDR3 has 18 amino acids. Trimming removed 0 bases at V and 1 base at J, with 13 bases between. The CDR3 nucleotides are TGTGCCACCAGCAGAGATCGTGTTTTGGCGTCTGGGGCCAACGTCCTGACTTTC. Protein: CATSRDRVLASGANVLTF.

This clonotype was picked up a small number of times. This chain connects TRBV19 to TRBJ2-1; TRBD2 matches 12 bases. From germline, CDR1 is LNHDA and CDR2 SQIVND (reference sequence). V dropped 6 bases and J dropped 9; count of bases not matched to a gene: 9. The CDR3 extends over 15 amino acids. The CDR3 loop is CASRLTSGSGAEQFF. In DNA, the CDR3 is TGTGCCAGTAGATTGACTAGCGGGAGTGGGGCTGAGCAGTTCTTC. Full variable domain (outside the CDR3, taken from reference TRBV19 and TRBJ2-1): DGGITQSPKYLFRKEGQNVTLSCEQNLNHDAMYWYRQDPGQGLRLIYYSQIVNDFQKGDIAEGYSVSREKKESFPLTVTSAQKNPTAFYLCASRLTSGSGAEQFFGPGTRLTVL.

The V and J genes are TRBV20-1 and TRBJ2-4; D is perhaps TRBD1 (6 bases). The CDR3 loop spans 17 amino acids. V dropped 0 bases and J dropped 0 bases, with 15 bases sitting between them. Germline V lookup: CDR1 DFQATT, CDR2 SNEGSKA (reference sequence). CDR3 nucleotides: TGCAGTGCTAGAGACCACCGGGACACCATAGCCAAAAACATTCAGTACTTC. Amino acids: CSARDHRDTIAKNIQYF.

This clonotype was seen many times. The rearrangement joins TRBV2 to TRBJ2-7; 10 positions agree with TRBD2. CDR3 length: 18 residues. Looked up from germline, CDR1 is SNHLY and CDR2 is FYNNEI. With V trimmed by 0 bases and J by 6 bases, 14 bases remained unmatched. The CDR3 coding sequence is TGTGCCAGCAGTGAAGCGGGCGGACTAGCGGTCCACGGAGCCGAGCAGTACTTC. Its protein product is CASSEAGGLAVHGAEQYF.

Note on this clonotype: The junction differs from germline at one of its ends, possibly a read error. CDR3 residues: CSVEPRHRNTGAFF. The CDR3 DNA sequence: TGCAGCGTTGAACCCCGGCATCGGAACACTGGAGCTTTCTTT. The chain links TRBV29-1 to TRBJ1-1; D unresolved. Germline V gene lookup returns CDR1 SQVTM and CDR2 ANQGSEA. This CDR3 is built from 14 residues.

This clonotype was seen ten or more times. The rearrangement uses TRBV2 and TRBJ2-1, with a possible D match to TRBD1 (6 bases). The CDR3 sequence is 15 residues long. Germline values: CDR1 SNHLY, CDR2 FYNNEI. V gave up 7 bases and J gave up 4 bases, with 17 bases separating them. CDR3 sequence: CASNSDSGRYNEQFF. DNA for the CDR3: TGTGCCAGCAATTCGGACAGCGGAAGATACAATGAGCAGTTCTTC.

This clonotype was seen more than once but under ten times. The V and J genes are TRBV3-1 and TRBJ2-1; 8 nucleotides agree with TRBD1. Germline loops: CDR1 LGHDT, CDR2 YNNKEL (reference sequence). This CDR3 is built from 17 residues. With V trimmed by 2 bases and J by 4 bases, 10 bases remained unmatched. CDR3 region: CASSQNHGQGEYNEQFF. DNA for the CDR3: TGTGCCAGCAGCCAAAACCATGGACAGGGTGAATACAATGAGCAGTTCTTC.

This clonotype was detected a few times. The chain joins TRBV3-1 to TRBJ1-3, with D perhaps TRBD1 (5 bases). Germline V lookup: CDR1 LGHDT, CDR2 YNNKEL (reference sequence). The CDR3 sequence is 15 residues long. V lost 4 bases to trimming and J lost 0 bases, with 10 bases between them. This CDR3 is CASSRDSISGNTIYF. Written as DNA, the CDR3 is TGTGCCAGCAGCCGAGACAGCATCTCTGGAAACACCATATATTTT. Looking up the rest from reference TRBV3-1 and TRBJ1-3 gives the full variable domain: DTAVSQTPKYLVTQMGNDKSIKCEQNLGHDTMYWYKQDSKKFLKIMFSYNNKELIINETVPNRFSPKSPDKAHLNLHINSLELGDSAVYFCASSRDSISGNTIYFGEGSWLTVV.

Only a few counts were recorded for this clonotype. This rearrangement joins TRBV7-8 to TRBJ2-7; D is undetermined. This CDR3 spans 14 amino acids. V was trimmed by 3 bases and J by 2 bases, leaving 11 bases between them. CDR1 is SGHVS, CDR2 FQNEAQ, per germline. CDR3 amino acids: CASSFQEKTYEQYF. CDR3 DNA sequence: TGTGCCAGCAGCTTCCAGGAAAAAACCTACGAGCAGTACTTC.

As to this clonotype: A much larger clone sits a single nucleotide away, making a read error possible. The V call is TRBV12-3 or TRBV12-4, the J call TRBJ2-5, with D maybe TRBD1 (5 bases). The CDR3 is 14 amino acids. With 5 bases removed from V and 7 bases from J, the gap between germline ends came to 17 bases. As DNA, the CDR3 is TGTGCCAGCAGTCCGACAGTGGTAGAAGGGACCCAGTACTTC. Translated: CASSPTVVEGTQYF.

This clonotype appeared a single time. The V gene is TRBV12-3 or TRBV12-4, the J gene TRBJ1-2; D gene uncertain. Trimming stripped 4 bases from V and 0 bases from J, with 18 bases between. The CDR3 covers 17 residues. CDR3 amino acids: CASSSPGFRAANYGYTF. The CDR3 nucleotides are TGTGCCAGCAGTTCTCCCGGATTTCGCGCAGCTAACTATGGCTACACCTTC.